Below are 25 T cell receptor beta chains sequenced from a single sample in a study of shared clonotypes between healthy human individuals (dated by TCRdb to about 2020). Library method: the immunoSEQ multiplex PCR assay. Drawn from immuneACCESS, this table holds only the in-frame rearrangements with V and J called that TCRdb kept. Clones are partly lost; checked studies trace under half to an unresolved V gene and leave the rest unexplained. The sample table holds 2 million to 2.5 million clones, of which about 95% were seen once. The ten top clones hold about 1.1% of the sample. CD8 naive samples were obtained by positive selection for CCR7 among CD45RO-negative cells, yielding a CD45RA+CCR7+ population from which TemRA cells were excluded. Sequenced sample: naive CD8+ T cells sorted from blood. What the cell subset or site label conveys for this sample: CD45RA+CCR7+. These receptors were collected from a man between 18 and 35 years old in good health.

V and J are TRBV15 and TRBJ2-1; 12 bases line up with TRBD1. Germline assignment: CDR1 LNHNV and CDR2 YYDKDF (reference sequence). V was pared by 0 bases and J by 8 bases, with 11 bases of the junction left unmatched. CDR3 length: 18 residues. The CDR3 sequence is CATSRDPLGTGGSYEQFF. The CDR3 bases are TGTGCCACCAGCAGAGATCCATTGGGGACAGGGGGCTCTTATGAGCAGTTCTTC.

The chain combines TRBV4-1 with TRBJ1-6; 7 nucleotides agree with TRBD1. Germline V lookup: CDR1 MGHRA, CDR2 YSYEKL. The CDR3 has 17 residues. The V and J ends lost 5 bases and 0 bases, in that order; junction bases with no gene match: 7. The CDR3: CASSSTGQYSYNSPLHF. As DNA, the CDR3 is TGCGCCAGCAGCTCGACGGGACAGTACTCCTATAATTCACCCCTCCACTTT.

The chain couples TRBV13 to TRBJ2-7; 10 nucleotides align to TRBD1. Germline V gives CDR1 PRHDT, CDR2 FYEKMQ (reference sequence). The CDR3 sequence is 14 residues long. V gave up 5 bases and J gave up 5 bases; unmatched junction bases: 6. This chain's CDR3 is CASSDGTGVNEQYF. In nucleotides, the CDR3 is TGTGCCAGCAGCGACGGGACAGGGGTTAACGAGCAGTACTTC.

Only a few counts were recorded for this clone. The chain joins TRBV7-9 to TRBJ1-6, with D possibly matching TRBD1 (5 bases). CDR3 length: 14 amino acids. Trimming stripped 4 bases from V and 7 bases from J, with 11 bases between. Germline loops: CDR1 SEHNR, CDR2 FQNEAQ (reference sequence). CDR3 nucleotides: TGTGCCAGCAGCTCCGACAGATGGAATTCACCCCTCCACTTT. Amino acids: CASSSDRWNSPLHF.

CDR3 sequence reads: CASSPRDGKMNTEAFF. The CDR3 bases are TGCGCCAGCAGCCCCCGGGACGGAAAAATGAACACTGAAGCTTTCTTT. The rearrangement joins TRBV4-1 to TRBJ1-1; D perhaps matches TRBD1 (5 bases). Per germline, CDR1 MGHRA and CDR2 YSYEKL. V gave up 4 bases and J gave up 0 bases, with 15 bases separating them. This CDR3 is built from 16 residues.

As to this clone: This specimen includes other DNA sequences encoding the same CDR3. Here the CDR3 reads CASSLIGLQETQYF. For the CDR3, the DNA is TGTGCCAGCAGTTTGATAGGGCTCCAAGAGACCCAGTACTTC. The J gene is TRBJ2-5, the V gene TRBV27, with no clear D. The CDR3 has 14 amino acids. Germline V lookup: CDR1 MNHEY, CDR2 SMNVEV (reference sequence). Deletions cut 3 bases from V and 1 base from J, with 9 bases between.

The chain uses TRBV5-4 and TRBJ2-1; 8 bases align to TRBD1. The length of the CDR3 is 14 residues. Germline CDR1 SGHNT, CDR2 YYREEE (reference sequence). Unmatched junction bases numbered 8, after V lost 2 bases and J lost 10 bases. The CDR3 DNA reads TGTGCCAGCAGCTTTCCGGGACAGGTAGGAGAGCAGTTCTTC. It specifies CASSFPGQVGEQFF.

V is TRBV29-1 and J is TRBJ1-1; D is unresolved. Germline assignment: CDR1 SQVTM and CDR2 ANQGSEA. Trimming shortened V by 7 bases and J by 12 bases, and 9 bases separated the two germline ends. This CDR3 is 8 amino acids long. CDR3 sequence: CSGEGTFF. DNA for the CDR3: TGCAGCGGCGAAGGGACTTTCTTT.

This clone was recorded a few times. The chain couples TRBV27 to TRBJ2-5, with D hard to call. This CDR3 is 13 amino acids long. The V gene's germline CDR1 is MNHEY and CDR2 SMNVEV (reference sequence). Trimming took 3 bases from V and 5 from J, leaving 10 bases between them. CDR3 residues: CASSFGYRETQYF. The CDR3 coding sequence is TGTGCCAGCAGTTTTGGGTACCGGGAGACCCAGTACTTC.

The J gene is TRBJ2-1, the V gene TRBV19, with TRBD2 matching 7 bases. Trimming cost V 2 bases and J 5 bases; bases outside gene matches: 6. CDR3 length: 15 amino acids. Germline loops: CDR1 LNHDA, CDR2 SQIVND (reference sequence). The DNA for the CDR3 is TGTGCCAGTAGTATATCCCTAGCGGCTCACAATGAGCAGTTCTTC. Translation: CASSISLAAHNEQFF.

The chain links TRBV4-1 to TRBJ1-4; D is possibly TRBD1 (5 bases). V was shortened by 3 bases and J by 8 bases, with 13 bases between the two germline ends. Germline CDR1 reads MGHRA; CDR2 reads YSYEKL. The length of the CDR3 is 14 residues. CDR3 nucleotides: TGCGCCAGCAGCCACCCGGGACTGGGAGAAAAACTGTTTTTT. Amino acids: CASSHPGLGEKLFF.

Details on this clone: At the DNA level, this CDR3 is encoded by other sequences in the same sample as well. This chain connects TRBV5-1 to TRBJ2-7; the D gene is possibly TRBD1 (7 bases). The V end was cut by 3 bases, the J end by 4 bases, with 11 bases between. The CDR3 sequence is 13 residues long. Germline assignment: CDR1 SGHRS and CDR2 YFSETQ. In DNA, the CDR3 is TGCGCCAGCAGCTCCCCAGGGGGGTACGAGCAGTACTTC. It yields the protein CASSSPGGYEQYF.

This clone has only one observation. The identical CDR3 is also encoded by other nucleotide sequences in the sample. The chain has TRBV9 and TRBJ2-7; D is perhaps TRBD1 or TRBD2 (5 bases each). The CDR3 runs 13 residues. Trimming left V 2 bases short and J 2 bases short, with 8 bases between. Germline-derived CDR1 and CDR2 are SGDLS and YYNGEE. This CDR3 is CASSVGGPYEQYF. CDR3 coding DNA: TGTGCCAGCAGCGTTGGGGGACCCTACGAGCAGTACTTC.

CDR3 loop: CASSQGTGGFNQPQHF. The CDR3, as DNA: TGTGCCAGCAGCCAAGGGACAGGGGGCTTCAATCAGCCCCAGCATTTT. This chain connects TRBV27 to TRBJ1-5, with 12 bases identical to TRBD1. V was clipped by 6 bases and J by 3 bases; unmatched bases: 6. Germline V CDR1 and CDR2: MNHEY, SMNVEV (reference sequence). CDR3 size: 16 residues.

This clone was found once. The rearrangement uses TRBV19 and TRBJ2-7; 12 bases are a match to TRBD2. The CDR3 totals 15 residues. The V segment lost 4 bases and the J segment 7 bases; nucleotides outside the gene matches: 8. CDR1 and CDR2 from the germline V gene are LNHDA and SQIVND (reference sequence). The CDR3 loop reads CASSNRLAGAQEQYF. CDR3 bases: TGTGCCAGTAGTAACAGACTAGCGGGAGCACAAGAGCAGTACTTC.

The rearrangement links TRBV5-6 to TRBJ2-6; D gene ambiguous. Germline V gene data show CDR1 as SGHDT and CDR2 as YYEEEE. With 6 bases removed from V and 1 base from J, the gap between germline ends came to 8 bases. The CDR3 covers 14 residues. This CDR3 reads CASTPGSGANVLTF. The CDR3 DNA sequence: TGTGCCAGCACCCCTGGATCTGGGGCCAACGTCCTGACTTTC. The full variable domain, its missing parts supplied by reference TRBV5-6 and TRBJ2-6, is DAGVTQSPTHLIKTRGQQVTLRCSPKSGHDTVSWYQQALGQGPQFIFQYYEEEERQRGNFPDRFSGHQFPNYSSELNVNALLLGDSALYLCASTPGSGANVLTFGAGSRLTVL.

The chain is built from TRBV5-4 and TRBJ2-5; D is possibly TRBD2 (6 bases). This CDR3 has 14 amino acids. The ends were cut back, 2 bases at V and 5 bases at J, with 13 bases in the middle. Germline V CDR1 and CDR2: SGHNT, YYREEE (reference sequence). Written as DNA, the CDR3 is TGTGCCAGCAGCTTAGTTCCGGAGGGGGAGACCCAGTACTTC. It codes for CASSLVPEGETQYF.

This rearrangement joins TRBV6-1 to TRBJ1-5; a weak D match, TRBD1 (6 bases). The CDR3 loop spans 18 amino acids. Germline lookup yields CDR1 MNHNS and CDR2 SASEGT. Trimming took off 3 bases at V and 1 base at J, with 19 bases between the two ends. This CDR3 is CASSDPVGGGTSNQPQHF. DNA of the CDR3: TGTGCCAGCAGTGACCCCGTAGGGGGGGGCACAAGCAATCAGCCCCAGCATTTT.

This clone was seen just once. This chain connects TRBV4-1 to TRBJ2-1, with unresolved D. Trimming removed 1 base at V and 0 bases at J, with 10 bases between. The CDR3 covers 16 residues. Looked up from germline, CDR1 is MGHRA and CDR2 is YSYEKL. Here the CDR3 DNA reads TGCGCCAGCAGCCAAGTTCCCTCCAGCTCCTACAATGAGCAGTTCTTC. Protein: CASSQVPSSSYNEQFF.

The chain is built from TRBV4-1 and TRBJ2-7; D not resolved. The CDR3 has 13 residues. V gave up 4 bases and J gave up 3 bases, with 10 bases separating them. Germline V gene sequence: CDR1 MGHRA, CDR2 YSYEKL. The CDR3 is CASSLRKGYEQYF. CDR3 sequence (DNA): TGCGCCAGCAGCCTTCGAAAGGGCTACGAGCAGTACTTC.

V and J are TRBV9 and TRBJ1-2, with TRBD1 as a possible D gene (6 bases). This CDR3 is built from 15 residues. The V and J ends lost 0 bases and 0 bases respectively, with 9 bases between them. CDR1 and CDR2 (germline): SGDLS, YYNGEE. The CDR3 here is CASSVARTANYGYTF. The CDR3 region has the DNA TGTGCCAGCAGCGTAGCTCGGACAGCTAACTATGGCTACACCTTC. The full variable domain, its missing parts supplied by reference TRBV9 and TRBJ1-2, is DSGVTQTPKHLITATGQRVTLRCSPRSGDLSVYWYQQSLDQGLQFLIQYYNGEERAKGNILERFSAQQFPDLHSELNLSSLELGDSALYFCASSVARTANYGYTFGSGTRLTVV.

Of note for this clone: Other DNA sequences in this sample translate to the same CDR3. The chain employs TRBV6-5 and TRBJ2-7; D may be TRBD1 (6 bases). V was shortened by 2 bases and J by 2 bases, with 10 bases between the two germline ends. The V gene's germline CDR1 is MNHEY and CDR2 SVGAGI. The CDR3 is 14 amino acids. The CDR3 region is CASSYGQGTYEQYF. In DNA form, the CDR3 reads TGTGCCAGCAGTTACGGGCAGGGGACCTACGAGCAGTACTTC.

Here the CDR3 reads CASSLGTSGRDEQFF. CDR3 sequence (DNA): TGTGCCAGCAGCCTAGGGACTAGCGGGCGAGATGAGCAGTTCTTC. The rearrangement links TRBV9 to TRBJ2-1; 12 bases map to TRBD2. CDR3 length: 15 amino acids. Germline V gene lookup returns CDR1 SGDLS and CDR2 YYNGEE. V was pared by 4 bases and J by 8 bases, with 7 bases of the junction left unmatched.

This clone appeared once. The chain employs TRBV19 and TRBJ2-3; TRBD1 matches at 8 bases. This CDR3 comprises 14 residues. V gave up 5 bases and J gave up 1 base; unmatched junction bases: 2. CDR1 and CDR2 from the germline V gene are LNHDA and SQIVND (reference sequence). CDR3 amino acids: CASSVTGGTDTQYF. CDR3 nucleotide sequence: TGTGCCAGTAGTGTGACAGGGGGCACAGATACGCAGTATTTT.

This chain joins TRBV6-5 and TRBJ2-5; unclear D gene. There are 14 residues in the CDR3. Trimming cost V 2 bases and J 1 base, with 8 bases left between them. Germline CDR1 MNHEY, CDR2 SVGAGI. The CDR3 loop is CASSYRVSQETQYF. CDR3 DNA sequence: TGTGCCAGCAGTTACAGGGTATCCCAAGAGACCCAGTACTTC.